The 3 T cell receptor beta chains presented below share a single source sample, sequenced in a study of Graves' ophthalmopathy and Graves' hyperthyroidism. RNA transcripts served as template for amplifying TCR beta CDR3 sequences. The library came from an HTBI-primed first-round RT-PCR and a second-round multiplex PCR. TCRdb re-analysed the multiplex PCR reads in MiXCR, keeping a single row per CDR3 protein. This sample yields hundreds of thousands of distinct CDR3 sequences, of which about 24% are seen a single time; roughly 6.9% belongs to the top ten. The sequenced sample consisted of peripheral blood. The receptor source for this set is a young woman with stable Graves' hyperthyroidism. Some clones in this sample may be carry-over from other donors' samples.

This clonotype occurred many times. CDR3 nucleotide sequence: TGTGCCACCAGCAGAGCCTTGGACAGCAACACTGAAGCTTTCTTT. Its translation: CATSRALDSNTEAFF. This chain uses TRBV15 with TRBJ1-1; maybe TRBD1 (6 bases). Trimming stripped 1 base from V and 2 bases from J, with 11 bases between. The CDR3 runs to 15 residues. Germline V gene lookup returns CDR1 LNHNV and CDR2 YYDKDF (reference sequence).

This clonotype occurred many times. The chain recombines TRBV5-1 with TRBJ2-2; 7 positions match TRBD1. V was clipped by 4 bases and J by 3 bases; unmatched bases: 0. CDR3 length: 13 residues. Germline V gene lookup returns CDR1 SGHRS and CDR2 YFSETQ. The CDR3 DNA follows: TGCGCCAGCAGCGGGACAGACACCGGGGAGCTGTTTTTT. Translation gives CASSGTDTGELFF.

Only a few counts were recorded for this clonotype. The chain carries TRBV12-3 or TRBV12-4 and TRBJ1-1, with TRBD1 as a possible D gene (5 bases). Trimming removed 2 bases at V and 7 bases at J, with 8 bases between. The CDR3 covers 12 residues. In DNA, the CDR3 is TGTGCCAGCAGTTTAAGCCAGGGTGAAGCTTTCTTT. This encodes CASSLSQGEAFF.